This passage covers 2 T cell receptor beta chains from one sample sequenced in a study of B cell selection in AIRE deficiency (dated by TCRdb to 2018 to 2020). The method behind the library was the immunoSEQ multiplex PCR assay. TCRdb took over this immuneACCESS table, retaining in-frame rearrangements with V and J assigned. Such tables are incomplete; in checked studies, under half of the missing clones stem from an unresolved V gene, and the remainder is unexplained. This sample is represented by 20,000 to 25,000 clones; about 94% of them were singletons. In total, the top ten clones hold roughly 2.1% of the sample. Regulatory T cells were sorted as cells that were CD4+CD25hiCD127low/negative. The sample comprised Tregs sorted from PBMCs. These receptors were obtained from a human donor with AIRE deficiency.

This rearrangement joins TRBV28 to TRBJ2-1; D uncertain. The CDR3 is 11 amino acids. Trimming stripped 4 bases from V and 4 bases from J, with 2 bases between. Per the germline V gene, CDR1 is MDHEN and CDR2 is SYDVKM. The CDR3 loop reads CASSSYNEQFF. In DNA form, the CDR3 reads TGTGCCAGCAGTTCTTACAATGAGCAGTTCTTC.

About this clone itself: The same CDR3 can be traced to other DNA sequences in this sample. The CDR3 region has the DNA TGTGCCAGCAGCGAGGGGGGGCCGAGGGCAAACATTCAGTACTTC. Translation: CASSEGGPRANIQYF. The rearrangement uses TRBV5-4 and TRBJ2-4; D might be TRBD2 (7 bases). The V end was cut by 4 bases, the J end by 6 bases, with 17 bases between. The CDR3 is 15 residues long. Per the germline V gene, CDR1 is SGHNT and CDR2 is YYREEE (reference sequence).